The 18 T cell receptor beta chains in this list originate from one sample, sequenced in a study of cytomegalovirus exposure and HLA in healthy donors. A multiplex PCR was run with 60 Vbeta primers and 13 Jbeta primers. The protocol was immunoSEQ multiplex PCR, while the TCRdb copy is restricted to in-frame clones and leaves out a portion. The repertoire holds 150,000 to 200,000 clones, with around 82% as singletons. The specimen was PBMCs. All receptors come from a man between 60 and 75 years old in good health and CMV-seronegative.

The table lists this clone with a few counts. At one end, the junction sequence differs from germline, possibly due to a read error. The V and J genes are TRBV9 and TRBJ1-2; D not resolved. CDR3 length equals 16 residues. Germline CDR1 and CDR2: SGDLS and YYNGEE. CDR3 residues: CASSVQASLTSYGYPF. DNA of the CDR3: TGTGCCAGCAGCGTCCAGGCATCTCTAACTAGCTATGGCTACCCCTTC.

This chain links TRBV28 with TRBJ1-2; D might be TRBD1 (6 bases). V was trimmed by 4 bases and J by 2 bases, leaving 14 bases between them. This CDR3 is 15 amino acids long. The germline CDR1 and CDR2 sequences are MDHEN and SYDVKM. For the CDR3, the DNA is TGTGCCAGCAGTTACCACCAACAGGGCAACTATGGCTACACCTTC. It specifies CASSYHQQGNYGYTF.

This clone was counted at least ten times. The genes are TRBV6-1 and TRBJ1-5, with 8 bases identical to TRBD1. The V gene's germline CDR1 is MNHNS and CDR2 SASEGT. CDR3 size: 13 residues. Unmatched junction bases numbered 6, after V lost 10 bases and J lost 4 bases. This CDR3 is CANSDRENQPQHF. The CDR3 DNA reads TGTGCCAACTCGGACAGGGAGAATCAGCCCCAGCATTTT.

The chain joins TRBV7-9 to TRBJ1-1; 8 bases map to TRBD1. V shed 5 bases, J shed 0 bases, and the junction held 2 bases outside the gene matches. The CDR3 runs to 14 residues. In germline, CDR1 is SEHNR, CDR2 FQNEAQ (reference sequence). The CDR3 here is CASSMGQVNTEAFF. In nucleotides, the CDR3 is TGTGCCAGCAGCATGGGACAGGTGAACACTGAAGCTTTCTTT.

The CDR3, as DNA: TGTGCCAGCAGTTTGGGGGCCGGGACAGGTTATGGCTACACCTTC. The encoded protein is CASSLGAGTGYGYTF. The rearrangement joins TRBV28 to TRBJ1-2, with TRBD1 matching over 8 bases. There are 15 residues in the CDR3. V dropped 3 bases and J dropped 5; count of bases not matched to a gene: 8. The germline gives CDR1 MDHEN, CDR2 SYDVKM.

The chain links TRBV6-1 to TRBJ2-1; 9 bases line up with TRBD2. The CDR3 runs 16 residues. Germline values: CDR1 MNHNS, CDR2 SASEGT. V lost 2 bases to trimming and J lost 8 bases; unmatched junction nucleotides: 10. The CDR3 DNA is TGTGCCAGCAGTGAACGCGGTGGCGGGGGGGCTGATGAGCAGTTCTTC. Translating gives CASSERGGGGADEQFF.

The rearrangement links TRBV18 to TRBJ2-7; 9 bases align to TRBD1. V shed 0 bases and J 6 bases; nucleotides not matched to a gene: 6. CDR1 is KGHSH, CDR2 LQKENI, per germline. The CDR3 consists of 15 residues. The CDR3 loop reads CASSPPGQGYSEQYF. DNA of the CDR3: TGTGCCAGCTCACCACCGGGACAGGGCTATAGCGAGCAGTACTTC.

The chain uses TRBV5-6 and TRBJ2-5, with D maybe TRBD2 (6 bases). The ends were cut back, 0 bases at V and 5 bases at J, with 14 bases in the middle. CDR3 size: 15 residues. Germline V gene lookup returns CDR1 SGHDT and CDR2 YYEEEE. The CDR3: CASSLARELQETQYF. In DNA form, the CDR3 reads TGTGCCAGCAGCTTGGCGCGGGAACTCCAGGAGACCCAGTACTTC.

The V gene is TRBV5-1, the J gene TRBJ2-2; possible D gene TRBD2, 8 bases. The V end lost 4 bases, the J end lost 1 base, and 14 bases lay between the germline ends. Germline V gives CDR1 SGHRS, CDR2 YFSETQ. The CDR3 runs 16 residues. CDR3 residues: CASSPGGTVNTGELFF. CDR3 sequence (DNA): TGCGCCAGCAGCCCGGGAGGGACAGTGAACACCGGGGAGCTGTTTTTT.

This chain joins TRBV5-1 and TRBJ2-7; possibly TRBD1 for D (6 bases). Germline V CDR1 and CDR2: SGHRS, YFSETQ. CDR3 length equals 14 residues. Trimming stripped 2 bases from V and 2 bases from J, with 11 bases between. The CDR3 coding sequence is TGCGCCAGCAGCTTCCGGACAGAAGCCTACGAGCAGTACTTC. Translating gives CASSFRTEAYEQYF.

The CDR3 is CASSLASGVTDTQYF. The CDR3 bases are TGTGCCAGCAGCTTAGCGTCGGGGGTGACAGATACGCAGTATTTT. The chain joins TRBV7-9 to TRBJ2-3; possibly TRBD2 for D (6 bases). Germline assignment: CDR1 SEHNR and CDR2 FQNEAQ (reference sequence). This CDR3 has 15 amino acids. V lost 0 bases and J 3 bases, leaving 10 bases between the germline ends.

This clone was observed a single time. The CDR3 protein is CATSSPGIGGNTIYF. In nucleotides, the CDR3 is TGTGCCACCAGCAGTCCAGGGATCGGTGGAAACACCATATATTTT. The V and J genes are TRBV15 and TRBJ1-3; possibly TRBD1 for D (5 bases). Trimming removed 3 bases from V and 3 bases from J, with 12 bases in between. CDR3 length equals 15 residues. The V gene's germline CDR1 is LNHNV and CDR2 YYDKDF (reference sequence). The variable domain in full, completed from reference TRBV15 and TRBJ1-3, reads DAMVIQNPRYQVTQFGKPVTLSCSQTLNHNVMYWYQQKSSQAPKLLFHYYDKDFNNEADTPDNFQSRRPNTSFCFLDIRSPGLGDTAMYLCATSSPGIGGNTIYFGEGSWLTVV.

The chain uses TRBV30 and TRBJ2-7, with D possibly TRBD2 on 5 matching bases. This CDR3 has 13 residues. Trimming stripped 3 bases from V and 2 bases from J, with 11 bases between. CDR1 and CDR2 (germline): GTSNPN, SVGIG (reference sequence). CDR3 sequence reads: CAWRGRAPYEQYF. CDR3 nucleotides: TGTGCCTGGAGGGGGAGAGCCCCCTACGAGCAGTACTTC.

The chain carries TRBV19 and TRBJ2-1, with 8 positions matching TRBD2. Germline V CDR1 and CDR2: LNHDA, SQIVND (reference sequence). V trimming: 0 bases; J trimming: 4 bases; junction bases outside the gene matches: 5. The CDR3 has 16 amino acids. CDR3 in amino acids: CASSIDRSGGYNEQFF. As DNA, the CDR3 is TGTGCCAGTAGTATAGATCGGAGCGGGGGTTACAATGAGCAGTTCTTC.

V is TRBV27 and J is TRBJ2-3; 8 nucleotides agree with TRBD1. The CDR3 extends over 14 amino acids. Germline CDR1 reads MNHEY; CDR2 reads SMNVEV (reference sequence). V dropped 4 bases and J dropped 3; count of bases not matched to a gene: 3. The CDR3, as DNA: TGTGCCAGCAGTTCCTGGACAGGGACAGATACGCAGTATTTT. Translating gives CASSSWTGTDTQYF.

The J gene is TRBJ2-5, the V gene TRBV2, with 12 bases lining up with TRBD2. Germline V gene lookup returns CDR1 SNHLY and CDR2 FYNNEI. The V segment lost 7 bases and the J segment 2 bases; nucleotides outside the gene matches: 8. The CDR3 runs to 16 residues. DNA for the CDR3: TGTGCCAGCACCAAGGGACTAGCGGGTCTACAAGAGACCCAGTACTTC. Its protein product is CASTKGLAGLQETQYF.

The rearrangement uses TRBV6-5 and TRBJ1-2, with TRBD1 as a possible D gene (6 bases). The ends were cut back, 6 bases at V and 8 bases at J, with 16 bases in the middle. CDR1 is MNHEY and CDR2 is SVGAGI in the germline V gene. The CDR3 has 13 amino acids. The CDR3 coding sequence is TGTGCCAGCAGGGGAGACAATAGGGGGGGCTACACCTTC. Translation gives CASRGDNRGGYTF.

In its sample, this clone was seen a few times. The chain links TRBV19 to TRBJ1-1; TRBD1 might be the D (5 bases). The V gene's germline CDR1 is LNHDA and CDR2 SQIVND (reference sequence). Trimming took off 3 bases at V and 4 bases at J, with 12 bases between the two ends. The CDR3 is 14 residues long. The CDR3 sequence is CASSIRSGGTEAFF. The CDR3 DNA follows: TGTGCCAGTAGTATCCGATCGGGGGGCACTGAAGCTTTCTTT.